The 32 T cell receptor beta chains below come from one sample, sequenced in a study of T cells in localized non-small cell lung cancer (TCRdb year 2020). Library construction relied on the immunoSEQ multiplex PCR assay. TCRdb stores this immuneACCESS table with in-frame sequences only. Part of the clones is absent; in the studies checked, under half of the shortfall reflects unresolved V genes, and no reason is known for the rest. Across this sample there are a few thousand clones, with approximately 24% seen only once. In total, the top ten clones hold over 15% of the sample. The sequenced sample was normal lung tissue next to the tumor, obtained before any cancer treatment. These receptors originate from a female donor with stage II lung adenocarcinoma.

Comments on this clone: The same CDR3 can be traced to other DNA sequences in this sample. This sequence joins TRBV15 and TRBJ2-1; TRBD1 might be the D (5 bases). Germline values: CDR1 LNHNV, CDR2 YYDKDF (reference sequence). V dropped 1 base and J dropped 0 bases, with 7 bases sitting between them. CDR3 length: 15 residues. DNA of the CDR3: TGTGCCACCAGCAGAGGCAGGGACTCCTACAATGAGCAGTTCTTC. The encoded protein is CATSRGRDSYNEQFF.

This clone was seen more than once but under ten times. In DNA, the CDR3 is TGTGCCAGCAGCCCGTCTACGGGACCCTACGAGCAGTACTTC. This codes for CASSPSTGPYEQYF. This sequence joins TRBV11-3 and TRBJ2-7; D is perhaps TRBD1 or TRBD2 (5 bases each). V was cut by 5 bases and J by 2 bases, with 13 bases left in between. CDR3 length equals 14 residues. Germline V CDR1 and CDR2: SGHNT, YENEEA.

The chain combines TRBV4-1 with TRBJ2-7; 10 positions agree with TRBD1. Germline V gene lookup returns CDR1 MGHRA and CDR2 YSYEKL. The V gene end was trimmed by 1 base and the J gene end by 3 bases; junction bases not matched to a gene: 3. This CDR3 has 15 residues. The CDR3 is CASSQVGQGSYEQYF. In DNA, the CDR3 is TGCGCCAGCAGCCAAGTGGGACAGGGGAGCTACGAGCAGTACTTC.

The chain links TRBV6-8 to TRBJ2-5, with 8 nucleotides matching TRBD1. This CDR3 is built from 15 residues. V trimming: 6 bases; J trimming: 6 bases; junction bases outside the gene matches: 12. Germline CDR1 reads MNHGY; CDR2 reads SAAAGT. CDR3 residues: CASSSPGGAPKTQYF. Here the CDR3 DNA reads TGTGCCAGCAGCTCCCCAGGGGGCGCCCCGAAGACCCAGTACTTC.

CDR3 sequence (DNA): TGCGCCAGCAGCACCCAGAACACCGGGGAGCTGTTTTTT. This codes for CASSTQNTGELFF. The chain is built from TRBV23-1 and TRBJ2-2, with no clear D. TRBV23-1 is flagged as an ORF with uncertain function. This CDR3 comprises 13 residues. Trimming stripped 6 bases from V and 1 base from J, with 6 bases between.

CDR3: CASSYKSSYNEQFF. For the CDR3, the DNA is TGTGCCAGTAGTTATAAAAGCTCCTACAATGAGCAGTTCTTC. The gene calls are TRBV19 and TRBJ2-1; D not certain. Trimming left V 5 bases short and J 0 bases short, with 8 bases between. The CDR3 sequence is 14 residues long. Germline CDR1 is LNHDA and CDR2 is SQIVND (reference sequence).

V and J are TRBV15 and TRBJ2-3; tentatively, D is TRBD1 (5 bases). The CDR3 is 15 residues long. CDR1 LNHNV and CDR2 YYDKDF come from the germline V gene (reference sequence). V was shortened by 1 base and J by 2 bases, with 10 bases between the two germline ends. The CDR3 reads CATSRATTATDTQYF. CDR3 nucleotides: TGTGCCACCAGCAGAGCCACGACAGCCACAGATACGCAGTATTTT.

On this clone: This CDR3 is also generated by other DNA sequences in the sample. The gene calls are TRBV19 and TRBJ2-7; D unresolved. From germline, CDR1 is LNHDA and CDR2 SQIVND (reference sequence). The length of the CDR3 is 11 residues. V lost 3 bases to trimming and J lost 3 bases, with 3 bases between them. Here the CDR3 DNA reads TGTGCCAGTAGTATCGGCTACGAGCAGTACTTC. Residues: CASSIGYEQYF.

This clone was picked up a small number of times. This rearrangement joins TRBV12-5 to TRBJ1-1; D unclear. The CDR3 has 12 amino acids. CDR1 and CDR2 from the germline V gene are LGHNT and FRNRAP. V shed 3 bases and J shed 1 base, with 3 bases lying between them. The chain's CDR3 is CASGLWNTEAFF. CDR3 nucleotide sequence: TGTGCTAGTGGTTTATGGAACACTGAAGCTTTCTTT.

This clone is labeled as large. The V gene is TRBV11-3, the J gene TRBJ2-1; D is unclear. This CDR3 comprises 15 residues. V was pared by 0 bases and J by 5 bases, with 11 bases between. The germline CDR1 and CDR2 sequences are SGHNT and YENEEA. The CDR3: CASSLEGWQDNEQFF. CDR3 in DNA: TGTGCCAGCAGCTTAGAAGGGTGGCAGGACAATGAGCAGTTCTTC.

The chain links TRBV6-8 to TRBJ1-2; D gene ambiguous. Trimming took 6 bases from V and 4 from J, leaving 21 bases between them. The CDR3 contains 16 residues. The germline CDR1 and CDR2 sequences are MNHGY and SAAAGT. DNA for the CDR3: TGTGCCAGCAGACCCGAACACGACCGAAGATCCTATGGCTACACCTTC. Translating gives CASRPEHDRRSYGYTF.

The table lists this clone with a few counts. The V call is TRBV6-7, the J call TRBJ2-5; the D gene is possibly TRBD1 (6 bases). TRBV6-7 is known as an ORF, though its function is uncertain. V was trimmed by 4 bases and J by 6 bases, leaving 12 bases between them. The CDR3 runs 13 residues. In DNA form, the CDR3 reads TGTGCCAGCAGTTCCGGGACAAAAAAGACCCAGTACTTC. Its translation is CASSSGTKKTQYF.

This chain connects TRBV9 to TRBJ1-3, with TRBD1 as a possible D gene (5 bases). Germline V lookup: CDR1 SGDLS, CDR2 YYNGEE. The CDR3 totals 15 residues. With 4 bases removed from V and 0 bases from J, the gap between germline ends came to 11 bases. CDR3 DNA sequence: TGTGCCAGCAGCCCCGGGGGGGGCTCTGGAAACACCATATATTTT. This gives the protein CASSPGGGSGNTIYF.

V usage is TRBV6-8 and J usage is TRBJ1-2; no clear D. This CDR3 comprises 16 residues. Germline lookup yields CDR1 MNHGY and CDR2 SAAAGT. The V end lost 5 bases, the J end lost 5 bases, and 21 bases lay between the germline ends. Written as DNA, the CDR3 is TGTGCCAGCAGTCCAAGGGAGGAGTTCCGGATGTATGGCTACACCTTC. This sequence encodes CASSPREEFRMYGYTF.

The chain joins TRBV29-1 to TRBJ1-1; 7 nucleotides agree with TRBD1. This CDR3 comprises 12 residues. The germline V gene has CDR1 SQVTM and CDR2 ANQGSEA. Unmatched junction bases numbered 3, after V lost 7 bases and J lost 1 base. The CDR3 sequence is CSGQGGNTEAFF. CDR3 DNA sequence: TGCAGCGGACAGGGAGGGAACACTGAAGCTTTCTTT.

The chain joins TRBV18 to TRBJ1-4; D is undetermined. Germline V CDR1 and CDR2: KGHSH, LQKENI. The length of the CDR3 is 14 residues. V was cut by 2 bases and J by 4 bases, with 8 bases left in between. The CDR3 protein is CASSPTQLNEKLFF. Written as DNA, the CDR3 is TGTGCCAGCTCACCAACACAACTTAATGAAAAACTGTTTTTT.

This clone was observed a handful of times. This chain connects TRBV10-3 to TRBJ2-2, with 10 bases lining up with TRBD1. Germline V gives CDR1 ENHRY, CDR2 SYGVKD. The CDR3 has 18 amino acids. The V and J ends lost 0 bases and 6 bases, in that order; junction bases with no gene match: 10. CDR3 sequence reads: CAISESSAGTGAAGELFF. CDR3 DNA: TGTGCCATCAGTGAGTCCTCCGCCGGGACAGGGGCAGCCGGGGAGCTGTTTTTT.

By share, this clone counts as large. The V call is TRBV6-8, the J call TRBJ2-2; 10 bases map to TRBD2. The CDR3 spans 16 residues. CDR1 and CDR2 (germline): MNHGY, SAAAGT. The J segment lost 1 base and the V segment lost 5 bases, leaving 4 bases of the junction unmatched. The CDR3 spells CASSPVAGGNTGELFF. The CDR3 nucleotides are TGTGCCAGCAGTCCGGTAGCGGGGGGGAACACCGGGGAGCTGTTTTTT.

This clone was detected a few times. The chain employs TRBV19 and TRBJ2-7; 7 bases match TRBD1. The J segment lost 3 bases and the V segment lost 4 bases, leaving 6 bases of the junction unmatched. There are 14 residues in the CDR3. Germline CDR1 reads LNHDA; CDR2 reads SQIVND (reference sequence). The CDR3 DNA reads TGTGCCAGTAGTACCGGGACAGCTTTCTACGAGCAGTACTTC. Translating gives CASSTGTAFYEQYF.

This clone was detected a few times. The sample carries other DNA sequences with the same CDR3. The chain carries TRBV14 and TRBJ1-1; 8 bases are a match to TRBD1. From germline, CDR1 is SGHDN and CDR2 FVKESK. V shed 4 bases, J shed 1 base, and the junction held 5 bases outside the gene matches. This CDR3 has 15 amino acids. The CDR3 sequence: CASSPRTGWNTEAFF. CDR3 coding DNA: TGTGCCAGCAGCCCGCGGACAGGGTGGAACACTGAAGCTTTCTTT.

By its share, this clone is medium-sized. The V and J genes are TRBV11-3 and TRBJ2-7; TRBD2 might be the D (5 bases). The CDR3 covers 16 residues. V was pared by 4 bases and J by 2 bases, with 18 bases between. Germline V gene sequence: CDR1 SGHNT, CDR2 YENEEA. CDR3 sequence (DNA): TGTGCCAGCAGCTCAGGAGGTGTGACTCGGCCCTACGAGCAGTACTTC. Amino acid sequence: CASSSGGVTRPYEQYF.

V is TRBV6-8 and J is TRBJ1-5, with TRBD1 as a possible D gene (5 bases). Deletions cut 6 bases from V and 7 bases from J, with 16 bases between. Germline assignment: CDR1 MNHGY and CDR2 SAAAGT. This CDR3 comprises 14 residues. The DNA of the CDR3 is TGTGCCAGCAGCTCTACAGGTCTCGGGCAGCCCCAGCATTTT. Residues: CASSSTGLGQPQHF.

In this sample, this clone turned up a few times. The gene calls are TRBV19 and TRBJ1-1; 8 bases match TRBD1. V gave up 2 bases and J gave up 4 bases; unmatched junction bases: 6. CDR1 is LNHDA and CDR2 is SQIVND in the germline V gene (reference sequence). There are 15 residues in the CDR3. CDR3 in DNA: TGTGCCAGTAGTATAACCTCTACAGGGGGCACTGAAGCTTTCTTT. Translated: CASSITSTGGTEAFF.

This clone was counted only a few times. V gene TRBV30 combines with J gene TRBJ1-1; D gene ambiguous. The CDR3 has 14 residues. Trimming left V 7 bases short and J 0 bases short, with 15 bases between. Germline-derived CDR1 and CDR2 are GTSNPN and SVGIG (reference sequence). CDR3 in amino acids: CALYPGRMNTEAFF. CDR3 DNA: TGTGCCTTATATCCCGGGCGTATGAACACTGAAGCTTTCTTT.

This rearrangement joins TRBV6-8 to TRBJ1-3; 8 bases align to TRBD1. This CDR3 is built from 16 residues. Germline lookup yields CDR1 MNHGY and CDR2 SAAAGT. V shed 2 bases and J 0 bases; nucleotides not matched to a gene: 3. In nucleotides, the CDR3 is TGTGCCAGCAGTTACGCGCAGGGGGCCTCTGGAAACACCATATATTTT. Its protein is CASSYAQGASGNTIYF.

This clone occurred a few times. In DNA, the CDR3 is TGTGCCAGTAGTATGGTCTATGGCTACACCTTC. This translates into CASSMVYGYTF. The rearrangement joins TRBV19 to TRBJ1-2, with D uncertain. CDR3 length equals 11 residues. The V and J ends lost 3 bases and 4 bases respectively, with 3 bases between them. Germline CDR1 and CDR2: LNHDA and SQIVND (reference sequence). Looking up the rest from reference TRBV19 and TRBJ1-2 gives the full variable domain: DGGITQSPKYLFRKEGQNVTLSCEQNLNHDAMYWYRQDPGQGLRLIYYSQIVNDFQKGDIAEGYSVSREKKESFPLTVTSAQKNPTAFYLCASSMVYGYTFGSGTRLTVV.

The chain recombines TRBV15 with TRBJ2-1; D might be TRBD1 or TRBD2, each matching 5 bases. Germline values: CDR1 LNHNV, CDR2 YYDKDF (reference sequence). CDR3 length: 15 amino acids. V lost 5 bases and J 1 base, leaving 12 bases between the germline ends. The CDR3 here is CATSQGRESYNEQFF. The CDR3 coding sequence is TGTGCCACCAGCCAGGGCAGGGAGTCCTACAATGAGCAGTTCTTC.

The chain employs TRBV6-8 and TRBJ2-1; 10 bases fit TRBD2. Unmatched junction bases numbered 5, after V lost 8 bases and J lost 4 bases. The CDR3 loop spans 14 amino acids. Germline V gene lookup returns CDR1 MNHGY and CDR2 SAAAGT. CDR3 region: CASRLAGDYNEQFF. The CDR3 coding sequence is TGTGCCAGCCGTCTAGCGGGGGATTACAATGAGCAGTTCTTC.

The table lists this clone with a few counts. The chain uses TRBV6-8 and TRBJ2-5; 9 positions agree with TRBD2. The germline V gene has CDR1 MNHGY and CDR2 SAAAGT. The CDR3 contains 15 residues. After removal of 5 bases from V and 3 bases from J, the junction contained 7 bases not matched to a gene. CDR3 sequence reads: CASSGHSGGKETQYF. DNA for the CDR3: TGTGCCAGCAGTGGGCACAGCGGGGGGAAAGAGACCCAGTACTTC.

This clone is termed large. The V gene is TRBV11-3, the J gene TRBJ1-2; D gene unclear. The CDR3 extends over 17 amino acids. Germline V lookup: CDR1 SGHNT, CDR2 YENEEA. The ends were cut back, 3 bases at V and 4 bases at J, with 21 bases in the middle. The CDR3 DNA follows: TGTGCCAGCAGCTTCGGGTCGGGTAGGGTCGGCAGCTATGGCTACACCTTC. Its protein product is CASSFGSGRVGSYGYTF. Full variable domain (remainder filled in from reference TRBV11-3 and TRBJ1-2): EAGVVQSPRYKIIEKKQPVAFWCNPISGHNTLYWYLQNLGQGPELLIRYENEEAVDDSQLPKDRFSAERLKGVDSTLKIQPAELGDSAVYLCASSFGSGRVGSYGYTFGSGTRLTVV.

The genes are TRBV11-3 and TRBJ1-3, with D possibly matching TRBD1 (5 bases). With 3 bases removed from V and 4 bases from J, the gap between germline ends came to 10 bases. The germline V gene has CDR1 SGHNT and CDR2 YENEEA. This CDR3 has 14 amino acids. The CDR3 nucleotides are TGTGCCAGCAGCTTGGCCCCAGGGGGAAACACCATATATTTT. Residues: CASSLAPGGNTIYF.

This chain uses TRBV6-8 with TRBJ1-1; D remains ambiguous. This CDR3 has 16 amino acids. Germline CDR1 is MNHGY and CDR2 is SAAAGT. V was shortened by 2 bases and J by 4 bases, with 17 bases between the two germline ends. The CDR3 DNA is TGTGCCAGCAGTTACGGAATCTCCGCGCTAGGCACTGAAGCTTTCTTT. This sequence encodes CASSYGISALGTEAFF.